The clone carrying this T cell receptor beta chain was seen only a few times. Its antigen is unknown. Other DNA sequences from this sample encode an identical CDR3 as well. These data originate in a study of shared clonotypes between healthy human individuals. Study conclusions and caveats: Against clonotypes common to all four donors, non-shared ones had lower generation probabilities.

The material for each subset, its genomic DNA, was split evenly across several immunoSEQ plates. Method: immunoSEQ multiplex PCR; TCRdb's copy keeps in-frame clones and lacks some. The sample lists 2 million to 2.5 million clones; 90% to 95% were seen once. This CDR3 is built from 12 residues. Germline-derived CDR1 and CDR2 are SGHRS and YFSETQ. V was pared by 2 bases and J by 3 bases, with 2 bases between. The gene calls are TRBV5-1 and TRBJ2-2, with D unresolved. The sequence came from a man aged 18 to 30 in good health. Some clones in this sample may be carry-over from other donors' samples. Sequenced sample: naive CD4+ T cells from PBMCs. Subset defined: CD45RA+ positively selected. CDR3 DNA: TGCGCCAGCAGCTTCTACACCGGGGAGCTGTTTTTT. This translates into CASSFYTGELFF. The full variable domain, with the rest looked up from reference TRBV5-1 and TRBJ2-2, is KAGVTQTPRYLIKTRGQQVTLSCSPISGHRSVSWYQQTPGQGLQFLFEYFSETQRNKGNFPGRFSGRQFSNSRSEMNVSTLELGDSALYLCASSFYTGELFFGEGSRLTVL.